A single sample gave rise to the 32 T cell receptor beta chains below, sequenced in a study of shared clonotypes between healthy human individuals. TCRdb keeps only in-frame clones here, not all; method: immunoSEQ multiplex PCR. The data hold more than 2,000,000 clones, with around 94% observed a single time. Source material: naive CD4+ T cells sorted from blood. Subset described: CD45RA+ positively selected. The receptors shown here come from a young man in good health.

This sequence joins TRBV4-1 and TRBJ1-3; D ambiguous. CDR1 is MGHRA, CDR2 YSYEKL, per germline. The V and J ends lost 1 base and 1 base respectively, with 8 bases between them. There are 15 residues in the CDR3. The CDR3 DNA reads as TGCGCCAGCAGCCAAGTTGGGCAGTCTGGAAACACCATATATTTT. This translates into CASSQVGQSGNTIYF.

This clone came up a few times. J is TRBJ1-4 and V is TRBV29-1, with a possible D match to TRBD1 (5 bases). The germline gives CDR1 SQVTM, CDR2 ANQGSEA. Deletions cut 2 bases from V and 8 bases from J, with 12 bases between. The CDR3 is 13 amino acids. CDR3 DNA sequence: TGCAGCGTTGAAATATTAGCAGGGGAAAAACTGTTTTTT. Its translation: CSVEILAGEKLFF.

The chain employs TRBV5-4 and TRBJ2-1; D tentatively reads TRBD1 or TRBD2 (5 bases each). This CDR3 region has 16 residues. The ends were cut back, 0 bases at V and 3 bases at J, with 13 bases in the middle. Germline loops: CDR1 SGHNT, CDR2 YYREEE (reference sequence). Here the CDR3 DNA reads TGTGCCAGCAGCTTGGGAGGCAGGGAGATCTACAATGAGCAGTTCTTC. It specifies CASSLGGREIYNEQFF.

As for this clone: The same CDR3 arises from other DNA sequences in this sample as well. The rearrangement joins TRBV2 to TRBJ2-1; a weak D match, TRBD1 (5 bases). This CDR3 contains 15 residues. V shed 2 bases and J shed 0 bases, with 8 bases lying between them. Germline CDR1 and CDR2: SNHLY and FYNNEI. CDR3 region: CASSEQGSSYNEQFF. For the CDR3, the DNA is TGTGCCAGCAGTGAACAGGGCAGCTCCTACAATGAGCAGTTCTTC.

The chain combines TRBV10-2 with TRBJ1-2, with D tentatively TRBD1 (6 bases). Per the germline V gene, CDR1 is WSHSY and CDR2 is SAAADI. The CDR3 spans 16 residues. V shed 8 bases and J shed 3 bases, with 22 bases lying between them. CDR3 in DNA: TGCGCCAGCTTCGAGGGGGGGGCTGGCCAGCACTATGGCTACACCTTC. Translating it yields CASFEGGAGQHYGYTF.

J is TRBJ2-6 and V is TRBV18; 8 nucleotides align to TRBD2. Germline V CDR1 and CDR2: KGHSH, LQKENI. This CDR3 contains 15 residues. With 5 bases clipped from V and 0 bases from J, the junction kept 0 bases outside the gene matches. The CDR3 nucleotides are TGTGCCAGCTCAAGCGGGGGCTCTGGGGCCAACGTCCTGACTTTC. Amino acids: CASSSGGSGANVLTF.

The chain combines TRBV19 with TRBJ2-3, with 9 bases identical to TRBD2. V lost 4 bases, J lost 4 bases, and 3 bases stayed unmatched. This CDR3 region has 14 residues. The V gene's germline CDR1 is LNHDA and CDR2 SQIVND (reference sequence). CDR3 amino acids: CASSTRGGPDTQYF. In DNA, the CDR3 is TGTGCCAGTAGTACGCGGGGGGGTCCAGATACGCAGTATTTT.

This chain's CDR3 is CAWSRGLAGAETQYF. CDR3 nucleotides: TGTGCCTGGAGTAGGGGACTAGCGGGAGCAGAGACCCAGTACTTC. The chain couples TRBV30 to TRBJ2-5; TRBD2 agrees at 14 bases. The germline CDR1 and CDR2 sequences are GTSNPN and SVGIG (reference sequence). The CDR3 covers 15 residues. J lost 4 bases, V lost 2 bases, and 3 bases had no gene match.

This chain links TRBV15 with TRBJ2-3; 12 bases align to TRBD2. This CDR3 spans 16 amino acids. V lost 3 bases and J lost 1; bases outside the gene matches: 2. Germline V gene sequence: CDR1 LNHNV, CDR2 YYDKDF (reference sequence). CDR3 in DNA: TGTGCCACCAGCAGCGGACTAGCGGGGCGCACAGATACGCAGTATTTT. Translated, it gives CATSSGLAGRTDTQYF. Drawing the rest from reference TRBV15 and TRBJ2-3, the complete variable domain is DAMVIQNPRYQVTQFGKPVTLSCSQTLNHNVMYWYQQKSSQAPKLLFHYYDKDFNNEADTPDNFQSRRPNTSFCFLDIRSPGLGDTAMYLCATSSGLAGRTDTQYFGPGTRLTVL.

The chain carries TRBV2 and TRBJ2-7, with D possibly being TRBD1 (6 bases). From germline, CDR1 is SNHLY and CDR2 FYNNEI. This CDR3 is built from 13 residues. V shed 3 bases and J shed 3 bases, with 9 bases lying between them. For the CDR3, the DNA is TGTGCCAGCAGTGAGGACAGTTACTACGAGCAGTACTTC. Its protein product is CASSEDSYYEQYF.

CDR3 bases: TGTGCCAGCAGTGCGGGGACAGGGGGCGTCACTGAAGCTTTCTTT. Its protein product is CASSAGTGGVTEAFF. V is TRBV6-1 and J is TRBJ1-1; 12 bases match TRBD1. J gave up 4 bases and V 4 bases, and 4 bases lay outside the gene matches. Per germline, CDR1 MNHNS and CDR2 SASEGT. This CDR3 spans 15 amino acids.

The V and J genes are TRBV6-1 and TRBJ1-5, with 8 positions matching TRBD1. The CDR3 is made up of 15 amino acids. J lost 4 bases, V lost 6 bases, and 8 bases had no gene match. Germline V gene lookup returns CDR1 MNHNS and CDR2 SASEGT. The CDR3 DNA reads as TGTGCCAGCAGAAAGGGACAGGCCGGAAATCAGCCCCAGCATTTT. It specifies CASRKGQAGNQPQHF.

The CDR3 sequence: CASKSGFGKLFF. CDR3 DNA: TGTGCCAGCAAATCGGGTTTTGGAAAACTGTTTTTT. The chain combines TRBV28 with TRBJ1-4, with unresolved D. The V and J ends lost 7 bases and 10 bases respectively, with 13 bases between them. Germline assignment: CDR1 MDHEN and CDR2 SYDVKM. There are 12 residues in the CDR3.

J is TRBJ2-7 and V is TRBV10-1; 11 nucleotides agree with TRBD2. There are 14 residues in the CDR3. Germline-derived CDR1 and CDR2 are WNHNN and SYGVQD (reference sequence). With V trimmed by 5 bases and J by 6 bases, 6 bases remained unmatched. CDR3 DNA sequence: TGCGCCAGCAGTAATAGCGGGGGGGGCTTCGAGCAGTACTTC. Encoded protein: CASSNSGGGFEQYF.

V is TRBV5-6 and J is TRBJ2-7, with TRBD1 matching over 8 bases. CDR1 and CDR2 from the germline V gene are SGHDT and YYEEEE. The junction had 3 bases not matched to a gene; V was cut back by 2 bases and J by 2 bases. The CDR3 loop spans 14 amino acids. The CDR3 DNA sequence: TGTGCCAGCAGCTTTTGGGACAGGCCCTACGAGCAGTACTTC. Protein sequence: CASSFWDRPYEQYF.

This clone was counted once. This chain joins TRBV29-1 and TRBJ2-3, with TRBD1 as a possible D gene (5 bases). V was shortened by 8 bases and J by 0 bases, with 12 bases between the two germline ends. Germline loops: CDR1 SQVTM, CDR2 ANQGSEA. The CDR3 sequence is 13 residues long. CDR3 coding DNA: TGCAGCAGCCGACAGACTAGCACAGATACGCAGTATTTT. Its protein product is CSSRQTSTDTQYF.

Comment on this clone: Other DNA sequences of this sample code for an identical CDR3. V gene TRBV27 combines with J gene TRBJ2-7; D gene uncertain. The CDR3 is made up of 11 amino acids. Trimming cost V 6 bases and J 4 bases, with 7 bases left between them. The germline V gene encodes CDR1 MNHEY and CDR2 SMNVEV (reference sequence). This chain's CDR3 is CASSDRYEQYF. The CDR3 bases are TGTGCCAGCAGCGATCGGTACGAGCAGTACTTC.

This sequence joins TRBV5-8 and TRBJ2-5, with 7 positions matching TRBD1. The V segment lost 7 bases and the J segment 2 bases; nucleotides outside the gene matches: 5. This CDR3 contains 13 residues. The germline gives CDR1 SGHTS, CDR2 YDEGEE. Here the CDR3 reads CASVRRGQETQYF. The CDR3 DNA is TGTGCCAGCGTCCGCAGGGGGCAAGAGACCCAGTACTTC.

V is TRBV19 and J is TRBJ2-4; possibly TRBD1 for D (6 bases). The CDR3 contains 14 residues. The V gene's germline CDR1 is LNHDA and CDR2 SQIVND (reference sequence). Trimming stripped 7 bases from V and 2 bases from J, with 12 bases between. The DNA for the CDR3 is TGTGCCAGTAACCCGACAGGATCCAAAAACATTCAGTACTTC. Its protein is CASNPTGSKNIQYF.

J is TRBJ2-3 and V is TRBV19, with no clear D. Germline V gene data show CDR1 as LNHDA and CDR2 as SQIVND (reference sequence). The CDR3 covers 13 residues. The germline V and J ends were trimmed by 3 bases and 6 bases, with 10 bases remaining between them. CDR3 protein: CASSMVSPDTQYF. CDR3 coding DNA: TGTGCCAGTAGTATGGTCAGTCCGGATACGCAGTATTTT.

V gene TRBV5-6 combines with J gene TRBJ2-1, with 15 bases lining up with TRBD2. The ends lost 5 bases at V and 9 bases at J; junction bases unmatched: 3. This CDR3 is built from 14 residues. Germline V lookup: CDR1 SGHDT, CDR2 YYEEEE. DNA for the CDR3: TGTGCCAGCAGACGGGGACTAGCGGGAGGTGAGCAGTTCTTC. The encoded protein is CASRRGLAGGEQFF.

The V and J genes are TRBV4-1 and TRBJ1-2, with D hard to call. V lost 1 base and J 5 bases, leaving 14 bases between the germline ends. This CDR3 spans 15 amino acids. The germline V gene encodes CDR1 MGHRA and CDR2 YSYEKL. DNA for the CDR3: TGCGCCAGCAGCCAAGGGGAGAATTCTCTTTATGGCTACACCTTC. Protein product: CASSQGENSLYGYTF.

The V call is TRBV25-1, the J call TRBJ1-2; D is unresolved. V was trimmed by 3 bases and J by 2 bases, leaving 10 bases between them. There are 14 residues in the CDR3. Germline V lookup: CDR1 MGHDK, CDR2 SYGVNS. The CDR3 DNA follows: TGTGCCAGCAGTGAGCAGAAGATCAACTATGGCTACACCTTC. Its translation: CASSEQKINYGYTF.

V gene TRBV7-9 combines with J gene TRBJ2-6, with D perhaps assigned TRBD1 or TRBD2 (6 bases each). Deletions cut 5 bases from V and 3 bases from J, with 20 bases between. This CDR3 region has 18 residues. The germline V gene has CDR1 SEHNR and CDR2 FQNEAQ (reference sequence). The CDR3 nucleotides are TGTGCCAGCAGCCCGAAGCTGGGGGGCGCGTATGGGGCCAACGTCCTGACTTTC. This translates into CASSPKLGGAYGANVLTF.

The rearrangement joins TRBV28 to TRBJ2-1; D is undetermined. Trimming took off 5 bases at V and 8 bases at J, with 13 bases between the two ends. The V gene's germline CDR1 is MDHEN and CDR2 SYDVKM. The CDR3 loop spans 13 amino acids. For the CDR3, the DNA is TGTGCCAGCAGTCCACCCCCCCGCCATGAGCAGTTCTTC. It codes for CASSPPPRHEQFF.

The count of this clone is one. This CDR3 is CASSPGQGVGGNQPQHF. The CDR3 DNA is TGCGCCAGCAGCCCGGGACAGGGGGTCGGGGGCAATCAGCCCCAGCATTTT. The V and J genes are TRBV10-2 and TRBJ1-5, with 11 bases lining up with TRBD1. The V gene's germline CDR1 is WSHSY and CDR2 SAAADI. The CDR3 has 17 amino acids. Trimming removed 6 bases from V and 2 bases from J; junction bases left unmatched: 9.

The chain combines TRBV5-1 with TRBJ2-7, with TRBD2 identical over 11 bases. Trimming removed 5 bases from V and 0 bases from J; junction bases left unmatched: 4. Germline lookup yields CDR1 SGHRS and CDR2 YFSETQ. The CDR3 consists of 15 residues. The CDR3 is CASRKLAGDSYEQYF. Here the CDR3 DNA reads TGCGCCAGCAGGAAACTAGCGGGGGACTCCTACGAGCAGTACTTC. Full variable domain (outside the CDR3, taken from reference TRBV5-1 and TRBJ2-7): KAGVTQTPRYLIKTRGQQVTLSCSPISGHRSVSWYQQTPGQGLQFLFEYFSETQRNKGNFPGRFSGRQFSNSRSEMNVSTLELGDSALYLCASRKLAGDSYEQYFGPGTRLTVT.

V is TRBV7-9 and J is TRBJ1-2; no firm D call. This CDR3 has 13 residues. V was cut by 2 bases and J by 5 bases, with 9 bases left in between. Germline CDR1 and CDR2: SEHNR and FQNEAQ (reference sequence). CDR3 sequence (DNA): TGTGCCAGCAGCTTAAAGGGAGGGTATGGCTACACCTTC. Protein sequence: CASSLKGGYGYTF.

This chain connects TRBV27 to TRBJ2-7; D is ambiguous. The V end lost 3 bases, the J end lost 2 bases, and 8 bases lay between the germline ends. This CDR3 has 13 amino acids. Per germline, CDR1 MNHEY and CDR2 SMNVEV (reference sequence). The CDR3: CASSFNTPYEQYF. CDR3 DNA sequence: TGTGCCAGCAGTTTCAACACCCCCTACGAGCAGTACTTC.

The gene calls are TRBV5-1 and TRBJ2-5; 7 nucleotides line up with TRBD1. The CDR3 length is 13 residues. Germline V gene data show CDR1 as SGHRS and CDR2 as YFSETQ. V gave up 4 bases and J gave up 4 bases; unmatched junction bases: 4. CDR3 coding DNA: TGCGCCAGCAGCCCGGGGACAGTAGAGACCCAGTACTTC. This encodes CASSPGTVETQYF.

This sequence joins TRBV14 and TRBJ1-2; no reliable D call. The V and J ends lost 0 bases and 1 base respectively, with 6 bases between them. There are 14 residues in the CDR3. Germline assignment: CDR1 SGHDN and CDR2 FVKESK. The CDR3 here is CASSQDLRNYGYTF. CDR3 coding DNA: TGTGCCAGCAGCCAAGATTTACGTAACTATGGCTACACCTTC.

The chain has TRBV6-5 and TRBJ2-5; D may be TRBD2 (5 bases). V was clipped by 5 bases and J by 5 bases, with 9 bases between them. This CDR3 is 12 amino acids long. CDR1 is MNHEY, CDR2 SVGAGI, per germline. DNA for the CDR3: TGTGCCAGCAGTCCTGGCGGGGAGACCCAGTACTTC. Amino acid sequence: CASSPGGETQYF.